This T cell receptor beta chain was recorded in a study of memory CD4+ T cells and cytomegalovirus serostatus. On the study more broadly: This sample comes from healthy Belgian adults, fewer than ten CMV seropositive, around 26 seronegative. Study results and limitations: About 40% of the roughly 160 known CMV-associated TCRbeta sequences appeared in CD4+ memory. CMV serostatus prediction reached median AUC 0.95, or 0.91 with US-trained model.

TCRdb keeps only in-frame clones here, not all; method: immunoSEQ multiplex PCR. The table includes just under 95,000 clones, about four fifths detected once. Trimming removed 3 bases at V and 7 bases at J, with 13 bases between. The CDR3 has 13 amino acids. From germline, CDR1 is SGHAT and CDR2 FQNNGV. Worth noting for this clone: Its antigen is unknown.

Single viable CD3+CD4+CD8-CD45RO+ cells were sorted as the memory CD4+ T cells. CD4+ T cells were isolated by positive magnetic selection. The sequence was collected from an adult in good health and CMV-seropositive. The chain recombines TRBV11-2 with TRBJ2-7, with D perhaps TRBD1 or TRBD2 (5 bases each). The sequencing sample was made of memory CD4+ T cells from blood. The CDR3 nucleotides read TGTGCCAGCAGCTTCGGGACCTCGGGGGAGCAGTACTTC. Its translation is CASSFGTSGEQYF. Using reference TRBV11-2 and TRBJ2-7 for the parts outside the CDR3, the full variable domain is EAGVAQSPRYKIIEKRQSVAFWCNPISGHATLYWYQQILGQGPKLLIQFQNNGVVDDSQLPKDRFSAERLKGVDSTLKIQPAKLEDSAVYLCASSFGTSGEQYFGPGTRLTVT.